This TCR beta chain stems from a study of blood T cell repertoires in COVID-19. Donors were grouped by their self-reported clinical history. With 3 bases clipped from V and 3 bases from J, the junction kept 7 bases outside the gene matches. Germline assignment: CDR1 MNHEY and CDR2 SVGEGT. This CDR3 has 16 residues. Here immunoSEQ multiplex PCR was the method, and the copy in TCRdb shows in-frame clones only, minus some. The sample consists of roughly 320,000 clones, 85% to 95% of them appearing once. The receptor was isolated from a woman aged 25 to 39 who had been exposed to COVID-19. The sequenced sample consisted of PBMCs or T cells enriched from blood (not recorded which). This chain connects TRBV6-2 or TRBV6-3 to TRBJ2-1, with 8 bases aligning to TRBD2. The CDR3 spells CASSYRSSGSYNEQFF. The CDR3 DNA reads as TGTGCCAGCAGTTATCGGTCCAGCGGGAGCTACAATGAGCAGTTCTTC.